This T cell receptor beta chain was documented in a study of blood T cell repertoires in COVID-19. Study at large: T cells, B-cell-depleted T cells, or PBMCs supplied cDNA or gDNA.

Profiled with immunoSEQ multiplex PCR; TCRdb holds only in-frame clones, not every one. The data show roughly 9,200 clones, about 80% seen once. The source material was peripheral blood. This clonotype was sampled from a man aged 70-80 years with active COVID-19.

CDR3 coding DNA: TGTGCCAGCAGTACTAGCGGGACAGGTCCCTACGAGCAGTACTTC. The encoded protein is CASSTSGTGPYEQYF. The chain is built from TRBV6-6 and TRBJ2-7; 10 nucleotides line up with TRBD2. The CDR3 loop spans 15 amino acids. V was clipped by 5 bases and J by 2 bases; unmatched bases: 6. Per the germline V gene, CDR1 is MNHNY and CDR2 is SVGAGI (reference sequence).